A single sample is the source of the 9 T cell receptor beta chains below, sequenced in a study of CD8 T cell repertoires and HIV-1 epitope variants. Assay: immunoSEQ multiplex PCR; the TCRdb copy retains only in-frame clones and omits some. Of several thousand clones listed, 67% are singletons. The antigens these receptors bind are not known. The material sequenced was cultured CD8+ T cells derived from PBMCs. All receptors come from a male donor with HIV.

The chain has TRBV4-2 and TRBJ2-2, with D uncertain. The CDR3 contains 13 residues. The germline V gene encodes CDR1 LGHNA and CDR2 YNFKEQ. V lost 0 bases and J lost 6, with 5 bases in between. The CDR3 DNA reads TGTGCCAGCAGCCAAGATGGGGCCGGGGAGCTGTTTTTT. It specifies CASSQDGAGELFF.

The sample holds one count of this clone. The chain has TRBV6-6 and TRBJ1-5; 8 bases map to TRBD1. Germline V lookup: CDR1 MNHNY, CDR2 SVGAGI (reference sequence). The CDR3 is made up of 14 amino acids. Trimming took 10 bases from V and 2 from J; bases not matched to a gene: 7. In DNA, the CDR3 is TGTGCCACATCAGGGGGCGTTCGCAATCAGCCCCAGCATTTT. Its translation: CATSGGVRNQPQHF.

The chain joins TRBV27 to TRBJ2-7; the D gene is possibly TRBD2 (6 bases). The CDR3 spans 16 residues. CDR1 is MNHEY and CDR2 is SMNVEV in the germline V gene (reference sequence). The V end was cut by 5 bases, the J end by 2 bases, with 19 bases between. In DNA form, the CDR3 reads TGTGCCAGCAGTCCTCCGACGGGCGGGGTGCCCTACGAGCAGTACTTC. Amino acids: CASSPPTGGVPYEQYF.

This clone has a handful of counts. Here the CDR3 DNA reads TGTGCCAGCAGCCCCCCGACAGGTTACGGTGAAGCTTTCTTT. It yields the protein CASSPPTGYGEAFF. The V call is TRBV28, the J call TRBJ1-1, with D maybe TRBD1 (6 bases). The CDR3 is 14 amino acids. Trimming removed 6 bases from V and 7 bases from J, with 18 bases in between. Germline-derived CDR1 and CDR2 are MDHEN and SYDVKM. Full variable domain (remainder filled in from reference TRBV28 and TRBJ1-1): DVKVTQSSRYLVKRTGEKVFLECVQDMDHENMFWYRQDPGLGLRLIYFSYDVKMKEKGDIPEGYSVSREKKERFSLILESASTNQTSMYLCASSPPTGYGEAFFGQGTRLTVV.

The CDR3 loop reads CASSVGVGGIGYEQYF. The DNA for the CDR3 is TGTGCCAGCAGCGTAGGAGTAGGCGGGATCGGCTACGAGCAGTACTTC. This chain connects TRBV9 to TRBJ2-7; the D gene is possibly TRBD2 (6 bases). V was shortened by 0 bases and J by 3 bases, with 16 bases between the two germline ends. Germline CDR1 is SGDLS and CDR2 is YYNGEE. CDR3 size: 16 residues.

The chain recombines TRBV27 with TRBJ2-1; tentatively, D is TRBD2 (6 bases). V gave up 5 bases and J gave up 6 bases, with 17 bases separating them. Per the germline V gene, CDR1 is MNHEY and CDR2 is SMNVEV (reference sequence). This CDR3 has 15 amino acids. The CDR3 DNA reads as TGTGCCAGCAGTGATGCTAGCGCTGGATCCAATGAGCAGTTCTTC. Translated, it gives CASSDASAGSNEQFF.

V is TRBV9 and J is TRBJ2-7; D is ambiguous. Germline V lookup: CDR1 SGDLS, CDR2 YYNGEE. The CDR3 loop spans 13 amino acids. V lost 0 bases, J lost 6 bases, and 10 bases lay in between. The CDR3, as DNA: TGTGCCAGCAGCGTAGCCAGGAAGGGCGAGCAGTACTTC. It specifies CASSVARKGEQYF.

The chain carries TRBV9 and TRBJ1-4; possibly TRBD1 for D (6 bases). There are 15 residues in the CDR3. Deletions cut 3 bases from V and 8 bases from J, with 17 bases between. Germline V gene lookup returns CDR1 SGDLS and CDR2 YYNGEE. CDR3: CASSEGGDKAEKLFF. CDR3 DNA sequence: TGTGCCAGCAGCGAGGGGGGTGACAAAGCAGAAAAACTGTTTTTT.

With regard to this clone: This CDR3 is also generated by other DNA sequences in the sample. The chain couples TRBV9 to TRBJ2-7; TRBD1 matches at 8 bases. Losses at the gene ends were 2 bases for V and 2 bases for J; bases not matched to a gene: 6. Per the germline V gene, CDR1 is SGDLS and CDR2 is YYNGEE. This CDR3 has 15 residues. The CDR3 DNA reads TGTGCCAGCAGCGTCGGAGGGACAGGAGCCTACGAGCAGTACTTC. This sequence encodes CASSVGGTGAYEQYF.